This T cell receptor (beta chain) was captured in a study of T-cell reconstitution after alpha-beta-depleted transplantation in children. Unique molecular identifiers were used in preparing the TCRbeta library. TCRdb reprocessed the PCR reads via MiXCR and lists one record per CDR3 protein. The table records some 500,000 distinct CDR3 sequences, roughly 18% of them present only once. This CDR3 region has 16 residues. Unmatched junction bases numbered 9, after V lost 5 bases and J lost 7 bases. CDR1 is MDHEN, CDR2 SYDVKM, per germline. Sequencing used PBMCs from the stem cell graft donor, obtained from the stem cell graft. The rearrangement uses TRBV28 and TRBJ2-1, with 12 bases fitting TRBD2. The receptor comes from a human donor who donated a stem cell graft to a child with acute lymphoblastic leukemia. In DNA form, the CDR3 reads TGTGCCAGCAGTCCTCGACTAGCGGGAGAAGAAAATGAGCAGTTCTTC. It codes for CASSPRLAGEENEQFF.